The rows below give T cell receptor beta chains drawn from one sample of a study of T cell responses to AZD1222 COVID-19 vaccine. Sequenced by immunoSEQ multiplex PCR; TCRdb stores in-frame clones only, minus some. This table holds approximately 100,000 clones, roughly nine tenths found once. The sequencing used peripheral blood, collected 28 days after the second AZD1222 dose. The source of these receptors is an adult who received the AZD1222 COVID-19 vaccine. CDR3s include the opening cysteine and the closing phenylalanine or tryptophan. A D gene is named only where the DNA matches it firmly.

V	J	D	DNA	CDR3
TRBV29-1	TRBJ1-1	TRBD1	TGCAGCGTCACGGGACAGGGGGAAGCTTTCTTT	CSVTGQGEAFF
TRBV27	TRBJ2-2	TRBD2	TGTGCCACCAGTCTAGCGGGAGGGCCATCCGGGGAGCTGTTTTTT	CATSLAGGPSGELFF
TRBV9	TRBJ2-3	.	TGTGCCAGCAGCGTAGCCCTATCTAGCACAGATACGCAGTATTTT	CASSVALSSTDTQYF
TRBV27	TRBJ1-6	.	TGTGCCAGCAGCCGTGGGGGGCTCGTCGTAGAGCGAATCTTGAATTCACCCCTCCACTTT	CASSRGGLVVERILNSPLHF
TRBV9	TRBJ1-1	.	TGTGCCAGCAGCGTCAGCGGGGGGTACACTGAAGCTTTCTTT	CASSVSGGYTEAFF
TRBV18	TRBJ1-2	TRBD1	TGTGCCAGCTCACCTTCCAGGGGGGACTATGGCTACACCTTC	CASSPSRGDYGYTF
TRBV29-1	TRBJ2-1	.	TGCAGCGTTCACGCAGATGAGCAGTTCTTC	CSVHADEQFF
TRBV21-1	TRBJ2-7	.	TGTGCCAGCAGCCAATGGGACTACCGCAGCGGGAGATCCTACGAGCAGTACTTC	CASSQWDYRSGRSYEQYF
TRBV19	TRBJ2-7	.	TGTGCCAGTAACCAGTTTGGGGGAACCTCCTACGAGCAGTACTTC	CASNQFGGTSYEQYF
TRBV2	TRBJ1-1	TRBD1	TGTGCCAGCAGTCCCCGTAGTCAGGGGGTTGTCACTGAAGCTTTCTTT	CASSPRSQGVVTEAFF
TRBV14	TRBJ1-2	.	TGTGCCAGCAGACCCTCAGGGGCGGCGGGGGGCTACACCTTC	CASRPSGAAGGYTF
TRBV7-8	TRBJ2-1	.	TGTGCCAGCAGCTCGAGGGAGGGCAGGGGCGTGCAGTTCTTC	CASSSREGRGVQFF
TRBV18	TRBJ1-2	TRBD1	TGTGCCAGCTCGGCGGGACAGGGGAGCAATGGCTACACCTTC	CASSAGQGSNGYTF
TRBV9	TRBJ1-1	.	TGTGCCAGCAGCGTAGACCCTGGGACGGTGAACACTGAAGCTTTCTTT	CASSVDPGTVNTEAFF